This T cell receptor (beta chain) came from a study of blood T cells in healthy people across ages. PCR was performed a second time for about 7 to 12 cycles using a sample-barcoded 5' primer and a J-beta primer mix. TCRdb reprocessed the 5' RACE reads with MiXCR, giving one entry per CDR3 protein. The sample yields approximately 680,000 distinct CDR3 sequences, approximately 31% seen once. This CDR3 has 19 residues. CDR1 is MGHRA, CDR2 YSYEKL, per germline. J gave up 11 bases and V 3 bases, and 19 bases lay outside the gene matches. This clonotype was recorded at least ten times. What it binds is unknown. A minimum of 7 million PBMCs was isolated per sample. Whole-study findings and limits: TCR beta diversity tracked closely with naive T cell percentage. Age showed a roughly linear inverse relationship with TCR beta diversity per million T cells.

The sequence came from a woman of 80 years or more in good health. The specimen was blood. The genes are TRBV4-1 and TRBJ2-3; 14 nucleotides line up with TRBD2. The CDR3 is CASSHAPGTSGGFHGEQYF. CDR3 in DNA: TGCGCCAGCAGCCATGCACCCGGGACTAGCGGGGGATTTCATGGTGAGCAGTATTTT.